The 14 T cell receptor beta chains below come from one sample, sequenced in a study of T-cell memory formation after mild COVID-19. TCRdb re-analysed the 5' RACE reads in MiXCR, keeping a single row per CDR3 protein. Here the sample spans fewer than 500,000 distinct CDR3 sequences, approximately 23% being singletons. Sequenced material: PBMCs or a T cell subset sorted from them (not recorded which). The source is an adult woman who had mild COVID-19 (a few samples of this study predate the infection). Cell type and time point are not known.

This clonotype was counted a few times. The DNA of the CDR3 is TGTGCCAGCAGTTACCCCTCAGGCGGGACCCAAGAGACCCAGTACTTC. Amino acid sequence: CASSYPSGGTQETQYF. This chain joins TRBV6-2 or TRBV6-3 and TRBJ2-5; tentative D call: TRBD2 (6 bases). The V gene's germline CDR1 is MNHEY and CDR2 SVGEGT. V lost 2 bases and J lost 1, with 14 bases in between. The CDR3 has 16 amino acids.

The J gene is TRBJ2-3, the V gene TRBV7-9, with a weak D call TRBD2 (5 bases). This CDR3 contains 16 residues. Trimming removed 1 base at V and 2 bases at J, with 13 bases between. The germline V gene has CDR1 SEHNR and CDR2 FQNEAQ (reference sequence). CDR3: CASSLGGLRSTDTQYF. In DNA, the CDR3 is TGTGCCAGCAGCTTAGGAGGACTTCGATCCACAGATACGCAGTATTTT.

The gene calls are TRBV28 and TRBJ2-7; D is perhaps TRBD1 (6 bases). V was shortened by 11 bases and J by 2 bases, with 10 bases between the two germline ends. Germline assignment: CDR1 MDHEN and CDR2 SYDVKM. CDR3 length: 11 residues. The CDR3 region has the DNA TGTGCCGTCGGGGACACCTACGAGCAGTACTTC. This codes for CAVGDTYEQYF.

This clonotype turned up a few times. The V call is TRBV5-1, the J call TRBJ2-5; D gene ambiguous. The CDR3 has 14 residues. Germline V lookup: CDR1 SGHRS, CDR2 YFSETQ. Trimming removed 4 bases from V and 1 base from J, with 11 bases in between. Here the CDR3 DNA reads TGCGCCAGCAGCCCCCAATATGCCCAAGAGACCCAGTACTTC. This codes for CASSPQYAQETQYF.

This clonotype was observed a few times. The CDR3 loop is CASSLTSGMGGELFF. CDR3 sequence (DNA): TGTGCCAGCAGCTTGACTAGCGGGATGGGCGGGGAGCTGTTTTTT. V and J are TRBV7-6 and TRBJ2-2; TRBD2 agrees at 11 bases. This CDR3 has 15 amino acids. Germline V gene data show CDR1 as SGHVS and CDR2 as FNYEAQ. The junction had 4 bases not matched to a gene; V was cut back by 3 bases and J by 7 bases.

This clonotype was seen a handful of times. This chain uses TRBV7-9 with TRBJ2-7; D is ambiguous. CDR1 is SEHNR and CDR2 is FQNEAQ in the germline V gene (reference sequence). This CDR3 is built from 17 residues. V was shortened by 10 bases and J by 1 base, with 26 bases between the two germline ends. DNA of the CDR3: TGTGCCACGAAATACATTCGGAAGGTGATAGAGTCCTACGAGCAGTACTTC. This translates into CATKYIRKVIESYEQYF.

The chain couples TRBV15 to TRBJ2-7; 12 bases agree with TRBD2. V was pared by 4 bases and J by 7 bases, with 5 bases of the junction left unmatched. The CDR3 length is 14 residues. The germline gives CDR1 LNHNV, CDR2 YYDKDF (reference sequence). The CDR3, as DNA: TGTGCCACCAGCACCCGACTAGCGGGAGATGAGCAGTACTTC. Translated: CATSTRLAGDEQYF.

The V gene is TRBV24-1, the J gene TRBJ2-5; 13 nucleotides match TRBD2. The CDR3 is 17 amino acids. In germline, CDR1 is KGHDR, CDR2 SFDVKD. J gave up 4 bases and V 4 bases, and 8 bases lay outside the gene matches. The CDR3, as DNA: TGTGCCACCAGTGACCCGGGACTAGCGGGAATGGGAGAGACCCAGTACTTC. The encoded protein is CATSDPGLAGMGETQYF.

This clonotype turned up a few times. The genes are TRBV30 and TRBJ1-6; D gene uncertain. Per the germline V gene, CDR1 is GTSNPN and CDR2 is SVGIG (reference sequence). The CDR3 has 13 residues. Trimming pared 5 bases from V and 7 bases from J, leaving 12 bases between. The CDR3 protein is CAWVLRGNSPLHF. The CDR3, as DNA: TGTGCCTGGGTCCTTCGGGGAAATTCACCCCTCCACTTT.

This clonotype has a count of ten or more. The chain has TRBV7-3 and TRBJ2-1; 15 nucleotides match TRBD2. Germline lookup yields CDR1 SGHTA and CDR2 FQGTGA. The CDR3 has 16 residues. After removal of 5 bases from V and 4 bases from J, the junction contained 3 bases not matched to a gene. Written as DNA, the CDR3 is TGTGCCAGCAGCCTGGGGACTAGCGGGGGGTACAATGAGCAGTTCTTC. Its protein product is CASSLGTSGGYNEQFF.

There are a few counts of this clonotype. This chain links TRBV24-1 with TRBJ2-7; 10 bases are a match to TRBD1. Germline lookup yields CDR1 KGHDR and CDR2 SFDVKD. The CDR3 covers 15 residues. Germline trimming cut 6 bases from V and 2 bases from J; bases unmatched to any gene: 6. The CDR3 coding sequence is TGTGCCACCAGTATGGGGACAGGGGTGGCCTACGAGCAGTACTTC. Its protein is CATSMGTGVAYEQYF.

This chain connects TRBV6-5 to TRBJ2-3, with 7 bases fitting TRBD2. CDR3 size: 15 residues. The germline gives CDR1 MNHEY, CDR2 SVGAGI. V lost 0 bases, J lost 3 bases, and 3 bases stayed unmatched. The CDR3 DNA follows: TGTGCCAGCAGTTACTCGGGGGGGAGGACAGATACGCAGTATTTT. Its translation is CASSYSGGRTDTQYF.

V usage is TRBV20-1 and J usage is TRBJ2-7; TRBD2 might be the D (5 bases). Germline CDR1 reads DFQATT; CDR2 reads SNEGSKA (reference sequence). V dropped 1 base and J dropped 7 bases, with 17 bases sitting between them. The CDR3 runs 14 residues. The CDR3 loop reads CSARGIGRGGEQYF. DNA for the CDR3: TGCAGTGCTAGAGGGATAGGTCGGGGTGGTGAGCAGTACTTC.

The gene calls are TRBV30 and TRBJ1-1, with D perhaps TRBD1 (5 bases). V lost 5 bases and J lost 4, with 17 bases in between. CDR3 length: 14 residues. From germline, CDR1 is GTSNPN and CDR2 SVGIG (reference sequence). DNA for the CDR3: TGTGCCTGGGGGGGAGAGGGCGGTAGCACTGAAGCTTTCTTT. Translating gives CAWGGEGGSTEAFF.